The 21 T cell receptor beta chains below come from one sample, sequenced in a study of shared clonotypes between healthy human individuals. Generated by immunoSEQ multiplex PCR, the TCRdb table keeps only in-frame clones and is missing some. Of roughly 2,300,000 clones listed, 85% to 95% were seen once; the top ten hold 0.37%. The sample comprised naive CD4+ T cells from PBMCs. Described subset: CD45RA+ positively selected. The origin of the receptors is a man aged 18-30 years in good health. Some clones in this sample may be carry-over from other donors' samples.

J is TRBJ2-3 and V is TRBV5-1, with 9 bases matching TRBD2. There are 15 residues in the CDR3. V lost 7 bases, J lost 4 bases, and 10 bases stayed unmatched. The V gene's germline CDR1 is SGHRS and CDR2 YFSETQ. CDR3 in DNA: TGCGCCAGCTCCTTTAGCGGGAGCGCGGCAGATACGCAGTATTTT. Protein: CASSFSGSAADTQYF.

The sample holds one count of this clone. This chain connects TRBV4-2 to TRBJ1-1; perhaps TRBD1 as D (6 bases). CDR3 length: 15 amino acids. V lost 1 base, J lost 2 bases, and 11 bases lay in between. Germline V gives CDR1 LGHNA, CDR2 YNFKEQ. The CDR3, as DNA: TGTGCCAGCAGCCAAGGGACAGCGATAAACACTGAAGCTTTCTTT. Translation: CASSQGTAINTEAFF.

V and J are TRBV5-1 and TRBJ2-2, with a weak D call TRBD2 (7 bases). V gave up 1 base and J gave up 5 bases, with 12 bases separating them. CDR3 length: 15 amino acids. Germline lookup yields CDR1 SGHRS and CDR2 YFSETQ. The CDR3 spells CASSLTGRDTGELFF. The CDR3 DNA follows: TGCGCCAGCAGCTTGACAGGGAGGGATACCGGGGAGCTGTTTTTT.

This clone was detected once. CDR3 DNA: TGTGCCAGCTCCGGGGCCGACCAAGAGACCCAGTACTTC. It translates to CASSGADQETQYF. The J gene is TRBJ2-5, the V gene TRBV18; D possibly matches TRBD1 or TRBD2 (5 bases each). Germline V gene sequence: CDR1 KGHSH, CDR2 LQKENI. V gave up 6 bases and J gave up 0 bases, with 8 bases separating them. The CDR3 sequence is 13 residues long.

The chain couples TRBV9 to TRBJ1-4; a weak D match, TRBD1 (6 bases). The CDR3 loop spans 13 amino acids. V gave up 3 bases and J gave up 7 bases, with 10 bases separating them. The germline V gene has CDR1 SGDLS and CDR2 YYNGEE. The CDR3 region is CASSATGGEKLFF. The CDR3 DNA sequence: TGTGCCAGCAGCGCGACAGGAGGTGAAAAACTGTTTTTT.

This clone was observed a single time. This chain uses TRBV7-3 with TRBJ2-2, with TRBD2 identical over 8 bases. Looked up from germline, CDR1 is SGHTA and CDR2 is FQGTGA. V was clipped by 9 bases and J by 4 bases; unmatched bases: 10. The CDR3 is made up of 15 amino acids. The chain's CDR3 is CASSTSGGLTGELFF. The CDR3 nucleotides read TGTGCCAGTAGTACCAGCGGGGGACTCACCGGGGAGCTGTTTTTT.

The chain has TRBV7-3 and TRBJ2-1, with 9 positions matching TRBD1. The V segment lost 5 bases and the J segment 9 bases; nucleotides outside the gene matches: 8. This CDR3 is built from 14 residues. Germline CDR1 and CDR2: SGHTA and FQGTGA. CDR3 sequence (DNA): TGTGCCAGCAGCCCCGGGACAGGGTCCGGTGAGCAGTTCTTC. It yields the protein CASSPGTGSGEQFF.

The CDR3 bases are TGCAGCGCGGGGGACCTAACAGGACTGTTTTTT. Encoded protein: CSAGDLTGLFF. The chain has TRBV20-1 and TRBJ1-4; maybe TRBD1 (5 bases). The CDR3 runs 11 residues. CDR1 DFQATT and CDR2 SNEGSKA come from the germline V gene (reference sequence).

This clone was found a few times. The gene calls are TRBV28 and TRBJ1-2, with D possibly being TRBD1 (6 bases). The CDR3 extends over 13 amino acids. The V end was cut by 6 bases, the J end by 8 bases, with 16 bases between. CDR1 and CDR2 from the germline V gene are MDHEN and SYDVKM. DNA of the CDR3: TGTGCCAGCAGACAGGGCCCTGCGGTGGGCTACACCTTC. Protein: CASRQGPAVGYTF.

The gene calls are TRBV7-8 and TRBJ2-7; perhaps D is TRBD1 or TRBD2 (5 bases each). Trimming removed 4 bases at V and 3 bases at J, with 13 bases between. Per germline, CDR1 SGHVS and CDR2 FQNEAQ. CDR3 length equals 14 residues. In DNA form, the CDR3 reads TGTGCCAGCAGCTCCCAAGGGACCGGCTACGAGCAGTACTTC. Amino acid sequence: CASSSQGTGYEQYF.

This chain joins TRBV13 and TRBJ2-1, with TRBD2 identical over 7 bases. CDR1 and CDR2 from the germline V gene are PRHDT and FYEKMQ (reference sequence). V shed 6 bases and J 6 bases; nucleotides not matched to a gene: 8. CDR3 length equals 14 residues. Here the CDR3 DNA reads TGTGCCAGCAGACCCGGGACTAAGGGCAATGAGCAGTTCTTC. It specifies CASRPGTKGNEQFF.

The V and J genes are TRBV28 and TRBJ2-7; D remains unclear. V lost 1 base and J lost 0, with 13 bases in between. This CDR3 has 16 residues. Germline CDR1 is MDHEN and CDR2 is SYDVKM. CDR3 coding DNA: TGTGCCAGCAGTTTATTTGCAGGATTGGGCTCCTACGAGCAGTACTTC. Translating gives CASSLFAGLGSYEQYF. The full variable domain, in which reference TRBV28 and TRBJ2-7 provide the parts outside the CDR3, is DVKVTQSSRYLVKRTGEKVFLECVQDMDHENMFWYRQDPGLGLRLIYFSYDVKMKEKGDIPEGYSVSREKKERFSLILESASTNQTSMYLCASSLFAGLGSYEQYFGPGTRLTVT.

V and J are TRBV2 and TRBJ2-7; D may be TRBD1 (6 bases). CDR3 length: 13 amino acids. Germline CDR1 is SNHLY and CDR2 is FYNNEI. Trimming shortened V by 4 bases and J by 3 bases, and 10 bases separated the two germline ends. The CDR3 reads CASSGIQGYEQYF. CDR3 coding DNA: TGTGCCAGCAGTGGTATACAGGGCTACGAGCAGTACTTC.

The chain combines TRBV28 with TRBJ2-5; TRBD2 matches at 14 bases. The CDR3 is 16 residues long. V lost 6 bases and J lost 5; bases outside the gene matches: 8. The V gene's germline CDR1 is MDHEN and CDR2 SYDVKM. CDR3 sequence reads: CASRRLAGGPSETQYF. Written as DNA, the CDR3 is TGTGCCAGCAGAAGACTAGCGGGAGGGCCAAGTGAGACCCAGTACTTC.

This CDR3 reads CASSPTSGRASQFF. In nucleotides, the CDR3 is TGTGCCAGCAGCCCGACTAGCGGGAGGGCCTCGCAGTTCTTC. The genes are TRBV7-8 and TRBJ2-1, with 14 bases aligning to TRBD2. Germline values: CDR1 SGHVS, CDR2 FQNEAQ. V lost 5 bases and J lost 12; bases outside the gene matches: 6. The CDR3 runs 14 residues.

The V and J genes are TRBV5-1 and TRBJ2-7; maybe TRBD1 (6 bases). Trimming stripped 3 bases from V and 3 bases from J, with 16 bases between. CDR3 length: 15 amino acids. Germline CDR1 reads SGHRS; CDR2 reads YFSETQ. CDR3 sequence: CASSSSAGTFYEQYF. CDR3 DNA sequence: TGCGCCAGCAGCTCCTCCGCCGGGACATTCTACGAGCAGTACTTC.

The genes are TRBV7-3 and TRBJ2-5, with 10 bases fitting TRBD2. Trimming removed 6 bases from V and 4 bases from J; junction bases left unmatched: 8. This CDR3 comprises 15 residues. The germline V gene has CDR1 SGHTA and CDR2 FQGTGA. CDR3 sequence (DNA): TGTGCCAGCAGGCTAGCGGGGGCCACGGGAGAGACCCAGTACTTC. Amino acids: CASRLAGATGETQYF.

This clone was counted once. This sequence joins TRBV6-1 and TRBJ1-2; D ambiguous. This CDR3 comprises 13 residues. V was clipped by 4 bases and J by 2 bases, with 8 bases between them. The germline V gene has CDR1 MNHNS and CDR2 SASEGT. For the CDR3, the DNA is TGTGCCAGCAGTGTTAGGATAAACTATGGCTACACCTTC. Protein product: CASSVRINYGYTF.

This rearrangement joins TRBV5-4 to TRBJ2-3; D is ambiguous. This CDR3 has 13 amino acids. Per the germline V gene, CDR1 is SGHNT and CDR2 is YYREEE (reference sequence). V was cut by 3 bases and J by 7 bases, with 12 bases left in between. The CDR3 sequence: CASSYPGHNTQYF. Here the CDR3 DNA reads TGTGCCAGCAGCTACCCGGGCCACAATACGCAGTATTTT.

This sequence joins TRBV5-1 and TRBJ1-4, with a possible D match to TRBD1 (5 bases). The germline V gene encodes CDR1 SGHRS and CDR2 YFSETQ. With 0 bases removed from V and 5 bases from J, the gap between germline ends came to 8 bases. This CDR3 region has 14 residues. CDR3 sequence: CASSLGQRNEKLFF. The DNA for the CDR3 is TGCGCCAGCAGCTTGGGACAGAGGAATGAAAAACTGTTTTTT.

The chain combines TRBV5-1 with TRBJ2-3, with D perhaps given as TRBD1 or TRBD2 (5 bases each). CDR1 and CDR2 from the germline V gene are SGHRS and YFSETQ. This CDR3 has 15 residues. Trimming removed 4 bases at V and 0 bases at J, with 12 bases between. CDR3 sequence reads: CASSDPGTSTDTQYF. Here the CDR3 DNA reads TGCGCCAGCAGCGACCCAGGGACCAGCACAGATACGCAGTATTTT. Combining the CDR3 with reference TRBV5-1 and TRBJ2-3 gives the whole variable domain KAGVTQTPRYLIKTRGQQVTLSCSPISGHRSVSWYQQTPGQGLQFLFEYFSETQRNKGNFPGRFSGRQFSNSRSEMNVSTLELGDSALYLCASSDPGTSTDTQYFGPGTRLTVL.